This T cell receptor (beta chain) was sequenced for a study of blood T cells in healthy people across ages (dated by TCRdb to between 2015 and 2016). Regarding the complete study: In model experiments, template switching captured about one uniquely barcoded TCR beta cDNA molecule for every two T cells. Using deep sequencing normalized with unique cDNA molecular identifiers, the study measured how TCR beta repertoire diversity changes with age. Four age groups were formed from the donors: young (average approximately 15 years), middle-aged (just under 40), aged (approximately 60) and long-lived (approximately 78). To avoid experimental bias, donors of different ages were spread randomly across the sequencing lanes. Two additional independent replicas of 1 million unique cDNA reads from the same blood draw were analyzed for two donors (one aged 18 to 30 and one aged 80 or older). Overall study outcomes, separate from this receptor: Bulk unsorted PBMC profiling prevented conclusive comparison of naive and antigen-experienced compartments. Observed TCR beta diversity per million T cells fell roughly linearly with age, and a significant reduction was already apparent by age around 40. A strong correlation was found between observed TCR beta diversity and the percentage of naive T cells measured by flow cytometry. Compared with the aged group, the long-lived group had more naive CD4+ T cells, fewer expanded clones and increased TCR diversity, suggesting age selection. Estimates of total diversity based on one million sequenced T cells were regarded as lower bounds and as underestimates. Donor CMV infection status was unknown, potentially confounding age-related changes in expanded clonotypes.

The library was made by 5' RACE. Sequencing was performed on an Illumina HiSeq 2500. A second PCR of about 6 to 12 cycles was run with a J-beta primer mix and a sample-barcoded 5' primer. Each TCR beta cDNA molecule received a unique molecular identifier from a template-switch 5' adaptor carrying 12 random nucleotides. At least 2.5 million CDR3-containing paired-end reads were obtained from each sample. First-strand cDNA was synthesized from all RNA with the Mint cDNA synthesis kit, primed by a TRBC-specific oligonucleotide. Following uracil-DNA glycosylase treatment, a first 18-cycle PCR with universal primers M1SS and BC2_uni_R was performed on all cDNA. The source study handled its data this way. For normalization, 1 million high-quality reads were randomly selected from each sample, with every read carrying a distinct molecular identifier. Reads sharing molecular identifiers were discarded rather than binned into consensus sequences. MiTCR, with a Q25 quality threshold and the strictest error-elimination algorithm, was used for CDR3 identification, clonotype clustering and error correction. A nonparametric unseen species model using Euler transformation provided a lower-bound estimate of total TCR beta diversity. TCRdb itself trimmed the public reads at Q25 with fastp, ran MiXCR and retained productive beta chains. A single entry per CDR3 protein holds the most common genes and DNA from its merged rows. None of the V and J calls come from the authors' own analysis; TCRdb made them. This sample is represented by almost 1 million distinct CDR3 sequences; about 51% of them were singletons. The ten biggest clones cover around a fifth of the sample.

Systemically healthy Caucasian individuals from Russia, 39 in total and aged about 6 to 100 years, were included as donors. Around 10 milliliters of peripheral blood were drawn from each donor into EDTA-treated Vacutainer tubes. Ficoll-Paque density-gradient centrifugation was used to isolate PBMCs, with at least 7 million obtained per sample. Trizol reagent was used to extract total RNA from PBMCs, with at least 5 micrograms per sample. For every donor, flow cytometry on a PBMC aliquot measured the percentage of naive CD45RAhigh/CD27high T cells. To note about this clonotype: The specificity of this receptor is unknown. The junction and the germline gene differ at one end; a read error may be behind it.

Sample: blood. This sequence was found in a woman aged 60-75 years in good health.

The CDR3 reads CANSQDGPSVFGYTF. The sequenced DNA: TGCGCCAACAGCCAAGATGGGCCATCCGTTTTTGGCTACACCTTC. The chain joins TRBV4-1 to TRBJ1-2; no confident D gene assignment can be made. The CDR3 measures 15 amino acids from cysteine to phenylalanine. Only CDR3 DNA remains: 45 bases, in frame from the first base. Via the germline V gene, CDR1 is MGHRA and CDR2 YSYEKL.